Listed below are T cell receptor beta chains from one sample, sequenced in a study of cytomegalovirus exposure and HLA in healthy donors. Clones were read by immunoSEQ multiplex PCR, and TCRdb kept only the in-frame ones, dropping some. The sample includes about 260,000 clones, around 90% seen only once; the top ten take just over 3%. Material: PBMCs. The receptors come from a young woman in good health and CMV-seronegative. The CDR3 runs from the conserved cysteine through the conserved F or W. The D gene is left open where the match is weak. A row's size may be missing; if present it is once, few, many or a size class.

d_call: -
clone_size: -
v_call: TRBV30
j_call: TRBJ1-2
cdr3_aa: CSITLGLHYGYTF
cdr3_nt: TGTTCCATCACCCTCGGCCTACACTATGGCTACACCTTC

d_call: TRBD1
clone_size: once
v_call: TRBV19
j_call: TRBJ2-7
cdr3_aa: CASSLSTGTYEQYF
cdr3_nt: TGTGCCAGTAGTCTATCGACAGGGACCTACGAGCAGTACTTC

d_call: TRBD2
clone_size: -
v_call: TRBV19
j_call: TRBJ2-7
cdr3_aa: CASSILAGVYEQYF
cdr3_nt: TGTGCCAGTAGTATTCTAGCGGGAGTATACGAGCAGTACTTC

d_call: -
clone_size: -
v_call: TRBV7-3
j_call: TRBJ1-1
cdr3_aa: CASSPSGGTEAFF
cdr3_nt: TGTGCCAGCAGCCCCAGTGGGGGGACTGAAGCTTTCTTT

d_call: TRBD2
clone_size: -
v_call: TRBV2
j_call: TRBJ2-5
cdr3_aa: CASSPLAGGETQYF
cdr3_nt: TGTGCCAGCAGTCCACTAGCGGGAGGAGAGACCCAGTACTTC

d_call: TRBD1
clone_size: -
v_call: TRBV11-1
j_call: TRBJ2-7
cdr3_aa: CASSLGQGVSYEQYF
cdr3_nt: TGTGCCAGCAGCTTAGGACAGGGGGTCTCCTACGAGCAGTACTTC

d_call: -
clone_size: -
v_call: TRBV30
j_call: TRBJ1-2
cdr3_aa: CAWSVSLARYTF
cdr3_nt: TGTGCCTGGAGTGTTAGTCTTGCTCGCTACACCTTC

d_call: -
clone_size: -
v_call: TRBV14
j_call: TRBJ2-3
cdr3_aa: CASSQGIDRLQYF
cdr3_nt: TGTGCCAGCAGCCAAGGTATCGACAGGTTGCAGTATTTT

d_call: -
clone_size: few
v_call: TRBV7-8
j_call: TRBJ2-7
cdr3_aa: CASSTGTVYEQYF
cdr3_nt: TGTGCCAGCAGCACCGGGACTGTCTACGAGCAGTACTTC

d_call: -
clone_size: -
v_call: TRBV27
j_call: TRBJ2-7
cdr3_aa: CASSLSGRLRYEQYF
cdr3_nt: TGTGCCAGCAGTTTATCGGGCAGGTTGAGGTACGAGCAGTACTTC

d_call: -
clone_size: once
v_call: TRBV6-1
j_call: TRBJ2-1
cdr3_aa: CASRGLGNEQFF
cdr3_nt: TGTGCCAGCAGGGGACTTGGGAATGAGCAGTTCTTC

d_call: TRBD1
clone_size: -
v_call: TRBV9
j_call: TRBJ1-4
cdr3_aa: CASSVGRDRVAKLFF
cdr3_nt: TGTGCCAGCAGCGTAGGAAGGGACAGGGTAGCAAAACTGTTTTTT

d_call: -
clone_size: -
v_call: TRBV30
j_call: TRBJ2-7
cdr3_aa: CAWTDPGDYEQYF
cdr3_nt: TGTGCCTGGACAGACCCTGGTGACTACGAGCAGTACTTC

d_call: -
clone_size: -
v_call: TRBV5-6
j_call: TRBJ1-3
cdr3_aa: CASSLVPGESGNTIYF
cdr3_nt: TGTGCCAGCAGCTTGGTCCCAGGGGAGTCTGGAAACACCATATATTTT

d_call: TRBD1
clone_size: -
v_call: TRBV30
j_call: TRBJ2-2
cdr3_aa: CAWDRDSPSVATGELFF
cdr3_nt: TGTGCCTGGGACAGGGACAGCCCATCGGTGGCCACCGGGGAGCTGTTTTTT

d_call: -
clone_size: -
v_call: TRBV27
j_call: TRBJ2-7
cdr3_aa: CASSLRLGYYEQYF
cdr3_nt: TGTGCCAGCAGTTTAAGACTAGGCTACTACGAGCAGTACTTC

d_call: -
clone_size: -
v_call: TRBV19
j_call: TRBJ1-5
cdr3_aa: CASSITAGGNQPQHF
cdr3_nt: TGTGCCAGTAGTATAACCGCAGGGGGCAATCAGCCCCAGCATTTT

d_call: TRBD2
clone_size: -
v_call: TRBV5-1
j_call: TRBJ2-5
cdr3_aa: CASSLGAGAPHF
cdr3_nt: TGCGCCAGCAGCTTGGGAGCGGGAGCCCCCCACTTC

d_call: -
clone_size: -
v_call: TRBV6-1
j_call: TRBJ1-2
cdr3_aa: CASSDQAVDGYTF
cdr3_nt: TGTGCCAGCAGTGACCAGGCCGTAGATGGCTACACCTTC

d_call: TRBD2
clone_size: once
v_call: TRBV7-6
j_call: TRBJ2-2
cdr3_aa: CASSLGGAGAVNTGELFF
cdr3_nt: TGTGCCAGCAGCTTAGGGGGAGCGGGAGCGGTAAACACCGGGGAGCTGTTTTTT

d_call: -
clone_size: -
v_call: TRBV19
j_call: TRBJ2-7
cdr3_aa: CASSIDRGRNYEQYF
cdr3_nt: TGTGCCAGTAGTATAGATCGCGGCAGAAACTACGAGCAGTACTTC

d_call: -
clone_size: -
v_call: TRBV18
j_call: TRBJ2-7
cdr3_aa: CASSGESSYEQYF
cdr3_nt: TGTGCCAGCTCAGGCGAGAGCTCCTACGAGCAGTACTTC

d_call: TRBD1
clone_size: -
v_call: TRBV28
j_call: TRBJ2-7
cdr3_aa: CASSLRGQGGNEQYF
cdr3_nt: TGTGCCAGCAGTTTACGGGGACAGGGGGGCAACGAGCAGTACTTC

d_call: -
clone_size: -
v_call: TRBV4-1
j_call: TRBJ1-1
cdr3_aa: CASSQDGATVLNTEAFF
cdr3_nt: TGCGCCAGCAGCCAAGATGGGGCGACAGTCTTGAACACTGAAGCTTTCTTT

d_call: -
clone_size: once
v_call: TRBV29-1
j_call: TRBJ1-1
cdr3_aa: CSVVRGANTEAFF
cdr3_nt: TGCAGCGTTGTCCGGGGCGCGAACACTGAAGCTTTCTTT

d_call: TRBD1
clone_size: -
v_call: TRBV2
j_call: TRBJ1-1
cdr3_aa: CASSGDSYKAFF
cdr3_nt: TGTGCCAGCAGTGGGGACAGCTACAAAGCTTTCTTT

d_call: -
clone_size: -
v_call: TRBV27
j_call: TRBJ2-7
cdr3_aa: CASTESGNSYEQYF
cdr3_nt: TGTGCCAGCACGGAATCAGGGAATTCCTACGAGCAGTACTTC

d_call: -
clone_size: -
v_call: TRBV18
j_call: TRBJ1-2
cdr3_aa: CASSPIFLGRVESNYGYTF
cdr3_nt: TGTGCCAGCTCACCGATATTTCTTGGCAGGGTGGAGAGTAACTATGGCTACACCTTC

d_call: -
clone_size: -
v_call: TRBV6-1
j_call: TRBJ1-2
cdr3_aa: CASKTGTQERNGYTF
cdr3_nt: TGTGCCAGCAAAACCGGGACCCAGGAGAGGAATGGCTACACCTTC

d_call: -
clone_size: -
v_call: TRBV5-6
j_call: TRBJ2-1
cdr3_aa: CASSLVSVLSSYNEQFF
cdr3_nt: TGTGCCAGCAGCTTGGTATCGGTACTTAGCTCCTACAATGAGCAGTTCTTC

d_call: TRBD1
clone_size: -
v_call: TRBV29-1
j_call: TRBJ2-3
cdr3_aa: CSVGQGARGTDTQYF
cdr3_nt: TGCAGCGTAGGACAGGGGGCGAGGGGAACAGATACGCAGTATTTT

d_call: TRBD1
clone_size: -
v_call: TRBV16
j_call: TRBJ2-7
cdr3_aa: CASSHNVWDRHLF
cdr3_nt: TGTGCCAGCAGCCACAACGTCTGGGACAGGCACCTCTTC

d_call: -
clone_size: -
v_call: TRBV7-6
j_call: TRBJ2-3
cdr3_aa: CASSLYGSTDTQYF
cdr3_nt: TGTGCCAGCAGCTTGTACGGGAGCACAGATACGCAGTATTTT

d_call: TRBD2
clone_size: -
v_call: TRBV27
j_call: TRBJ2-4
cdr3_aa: CASSSPGWGGKNIQYF
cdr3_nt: TGTGCCAGCAGTTCGCCGGGTTGGGGGGGCAAAAACATTCAGTACTTC

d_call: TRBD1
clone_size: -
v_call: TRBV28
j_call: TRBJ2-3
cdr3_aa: CASSRQGSFTDTQYF
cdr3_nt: TGTGCCAGCAGTAGACAGGGGTCTTTCACAGATACGCAGTATTTT

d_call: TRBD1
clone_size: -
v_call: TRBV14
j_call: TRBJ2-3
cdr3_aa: CASSRRGPDTQYF
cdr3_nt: TGTGCCAGCAGCCGCAGGGGGCCAGATACGCAGTATTTT

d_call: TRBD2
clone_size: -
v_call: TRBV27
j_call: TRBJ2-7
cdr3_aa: CASSLGTSGGYEQYF
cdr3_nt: TGTGCCAGCAGTCTCGGGACTAGCGGGGGCTACGAGCAGTACTTC